This is a list of T cell receptor beta chains from one sample in a study of CXCR3-negative and CXCR3-positive naive CD8 T cells. TCRdb re-called the 5' RACE reads and shows each CDR3 protein once, DNA omitted. The sample yields fewer than 55,000 distinct CDR3 sequences, of which the top ten take up more than 1.3%. Material: naive CXCR3- CD8+ T cells from blood. All receptors derive from a human donor in good health. Some clones in this sample may be carry-over from other donors' samples. CDR3s include the opening cysteine and the closing phenylalanine or tryptophan. The order of the fields is V gene, J gene, clone size, CDR3 protein. For some rows the clone size is stated as once, few or many, or as a class when expanded; others skip it.

V: TRBV20-1
J: TRBJ2-1
size: -
CDR3: CSAPTDSNEQFF

V: TRBV12-3/TRBV12-4
J: TRBJ1-1
size: -
CDR3: CASRSGGTEAFF

V: TRBV27
J: TRBJ2-7
size: -
CDR3: CASSSGRGYEQYF

V: TRBV9
J: TRBJ2-7
size: -
CDR3: CASGKSGRNDEQYF

V: TRBV5-1
J: TRBJ1-4
size: -
CDR3: CASSGGTRNEKLFF

V: TRBV6-5
J: TRBJ2-7
size: -
CDR3: CASSYGATYEQYF

V: TRBV29-1
J: TRBJ2-2
size: -
CDR3: CSVAGGYDTGELFF

V: TRBV6-2/TRBV6-3
J: TRBJ1-5
size: -
CDR3: CAGTGTDEVQPQHF

V: TRBV19
J: TRBJ2-1
size: -
CDR3: CASGTGYNNEQFF

V: TRBV12-3/TRBV12-4
J: TRBJ2-6
size: -
CDR3: CASSSYRDRVSGANVLTF

V: TRBV3-1
J: TRBJ1-1
size: -
CDR3: CASSLPEASAEAFF

V: TRBV6-5
J: TRBJ2-5
size: -
CDR3: CASSFTDSRETQYF

V: TRBV29-1
J: TRBJ1-4
size: -
CDR3: CSVELMREGLDNEKLFF

V: TRBV7-6
J: TRBJ2-2
size: -
CDR3: CASSRASNTGELFF

V: TRBV11-3
J: TRBJ1-3
size: medium-sized
CDR3: CASSFGPGDTIYF

V: TRBV7-2
J: TRBJ2-1
size: -
CDR3: CASSRYNEQFF

V: TRBV5-1
J: TRBJ2-1
size: -
CDR3: CATTYFGEQFF

V: TRBV15
J: TRBJ1-1
size: -
CDR3: CATSREVNTEAFF

V: TRBV20-1
J: TRBJ2-7
size: -
CDR3: CSARMGRRTYEQYF

V: TRBV9
J: TRBJ2-1
size: -
CDR3: CASSLVAGDRYNEQFF

V: TRBV28
J: TRBJ2-7
size: -
CDR3: CASSLLQGASDEQYF

V: TRBV4-1
J: TRBJ1-5
size: -
CDR3: CASSRGSEYQPQHF

V: TRBV7-9
J: TRBJ2-5
size: -
CDR3: CASSLAPSQETQYF

V: TRBV29-1
J: TRBJ2-2
size: -
CDR3: CSVSPGQATGELFF

V: TRBV29-1
J: TRBJ2-7
size: -
CDR3: CSFTPPDRGYEQYF

V: TRBV28
J: TRBJ2-5
size: -
CDR3: CASSLRGGPETQYF

V: TRBV7-2
J: TRBJ2-7
size: -
CDR3: CASSLGGGEYEQYF

V: TRBV7-6
J: TRBJ1-2
size: -
CDR3: CASSLGQGYGYTF

V: TRBV7-3
J: TRBJ2-5
size: -
CDR3: CASSQTSGARETQYF

V: TRBV20-1
J: TRBJ2-1
size: -
CDR3: CSAQAGGTYNEQFF

V: TRBV5-1
J: TRBJ2-2
size: -
CDR3: CASSAPGTGVRTGELFF

V: TRBV20-1
J: TRBJ2-1
size: -
CDR3: CSLNSGESSYNEQFF

V: TRBV29-1
J: TRBJ2-1
size: -
CDR3: CSVETTGRNGNEQFF

V: TRBV7-6
J: TRBJ2-5
size: -
CDR3: CASSSLEDRVRETQYF

V: TRBV3-1
J: TRBJ2-3
size: -
CDR3: CASSQVGRGTDTQYF

V: TRBV12-3/TRBV12-4
J: TRBJ2-7
size: -
CDR3: CASSRLAREQYF

V: TRBV28
J: TRBJ2-1
size: -
CDR3: CASSLGQNNEQFF

V: TRBV5-1
J: TRBJ2-1
size: -
CDR3: CASSLGGGPYNEQFF

V: TRBV3-1
J: TRBJ2-1
size: -
CDR3: CASSQPFRSVDEQFF

V: TRBV5-1
J: TRBJ2-1
size: -
CDR3: CASSPRLAGYNEQFF

V: TRBV6-1
J: TRBJ1-1
size: -
CDR3: CASSELGDGSEAFF